The entry that follows covers one T cell receptor (beta chain) sequence. Data came from immunoSEQ multiplex PCR; TCRdb stores just in-frame clones and leaves some out. The data hold under 250,000 clones, with 70% to 90% observed a single time. These data belong to a study of blood T cell repertoires in COVID-19. Input material: peripheral blood. This TCR was sampled from a man aged 45 to 65 with acute or convalescent COVID-19.

DNA for the CDR3: TGTGCCAGCAGAGAGCGAGCTGTCCGCACCGGGGAGCTGTTTTTT. The encoded protein is CASRERAVRTGELFF. The chain recombines TRBV27 with TRBJ2-2; D is unresolved. V lost 6 bases to trimming and J lost 4 bases, with 15 bases between them. The CDR3 is 15 residues long. Looked up from germline, CDR1 is MNHEY and CDR2 is SMNVEV (reference sequence).